One sample yielded the 9 T cell receptor beta chains listed below, sequenced in a study of T cells after yellow fever vaccination. MiXCR was run by TCRdb on the 5' RACE reads, yielding one entry per CDR3 protein. The sample carries about 50,000 distinct CDR3 sequences, roughly 7.5% recorded once. Sequencing was performed on CD8+ T cells sorted from PBMCs, taken approximately 16 days after the first yellow fever vaccination. The source of these receptors is a man younger than 30 who received the YFV17D yellow fever vaccine.

This clonotype was counted ten times or more. The rearrangement links TRBV6-1 to TRBJ2-1, with unresolved D. V was cut by 1 base and J by 8 bases, with 9 bases left in between. From germline, CDR1 is MNHNS and CDR2 SASEGT. This CDR3 is 13 amino acids long. CDR3 in amino acids: CASSEGIPYEQFF. DNA for the CDR3: TGTGCCAGCAGTGAAGGGATTCCTTATGAGCAGTTCTTC.

This clonotype was detected many times. A junction end diverges from the germline sequence, so it may reflect a read error. The chain is built from TRBV6-1 and TRBJ2-7, with 11 bases that match TRBD2. Per germline, CDR1 MNHNS and CDR2 SASEGT. The length of the CDR3 is 13 residues. CDR3 in DNA: TGTGCCGGCAGACTAGCGGGGACCTACGAGCAGTACTTC. Translation: CAGRLAGTYEQYF.

This clonotype showed up many times. This sequence joins TRBV9 and TRBJ2-1; 8 positions match TRBD2. Germline CDR1 reads SGDLS; CDR2 reads YYNGEE. V trimming: 4 bases; J trimming: 4 bases; junction bases outside the gene matches: 13. This CDR3 spans 17 amino acids. CDR3 in DNA: TGTGCCAGCAGCCCCGGAGGAGTCGGCGGGGGGTACAATGAGCAGTTCTTC. Protein product: CASSPGGVGGGYNEQFF. Variable domain in full (rest from reference TRBV9 and TRBJ2-1): DSGVTQTPKHLITATGQRVTLRCSPRSGDLSVYWYQQSLDQGLQFLIQYYNGEERAKGNILERFSAQQFPDLHSELNLSSLELGDSALYFCASSPGGVGGGYNEQFFGPGTRLTVL.

A remark on this clonotype: With a much larger clone just one base away, this may be a read error. CDR3 sequence reads: CASSRDISQETQYF. As DNA, the CDR3 is TGCGCCAGCAGCCGAGATATATCTCAAGAGACCCAGTACTTC. The chain recombines TRBV4-3 with TRBJ2-5; D is undetermined. CDR1 LGHNA and CDR2 YSLEER come from the germline V gene. This CDR3 has 14 residues. Trimming removed 4 bases at V and 2 bases at J, with 11 bases between.

In its sample, this clonotype was seen many times. This chain links TRBV5-1 with TRBJ1-1; D is perhaps TRBD1 (5 bases). CDR1 SGHRS and CDR2 YFSETQ come from the germline V gene. The CDR3 has 13 residues. V was cut by 0 bases and J by 6 bases, with 9 bases left in between. The CDR3 DNA reads as TGCGCCAGCAGCTTGGGGAGGGACCCTGAAGCTTTCTTT. It codes for CASSLGRDPEAFF.

Many counts were recorded for this clonotype. V is TRBV20-1 and J is TRBJ2-7; D may be TRBD1 (6 bases). Trimming took 2 bases from V and 2 from J, leaving 13 bases between them. Germline V gives CDR1 DFQATT, CDR2 SNEGSKA (reference sequence). The CDR3 extends over 14 amino acids. The CDR3 is CSARHRDATYEQYF. CDR3 bases: TGCAGTGCTAGACACAGGGACGCCACCTACGAGCAGTACTTC.

Concerning this clonotype: This sequence may be a read error, since a much larger clone differs from it by one base. The chain employs TRBV12-3 or TRBV12-4 and TRBJ1-3; TRBD1 might be the D (5 bases). V was shortened by 8 bases and J by 2 bases, with 16 bases between the two germline ends. The CDR3 sequence is 15 residues long. DNA of the CDR3: TGTGCCAGCCATAGCCGGGGCACCACTGGAAACACCATATATTTT. This encodes CASHSRGTTGNTIYF.

Ten or more counts support this clonotype. This rearrangement joins TRBV5-1 to TRBJ1-1; unclear D gene. V was pared by 0 bases and J by 1 base, with 7 bases between. The length of the CDR3 is 14 residues. Germline loops: CDR1 SGHRS, CDR2 YFSETQ. The CDR3 reads CASSLALGNTEAFF. The CDR3, as DNA: TGCGCCAGCAGCTTGGCCCTGGGGAACACTGAAGCTTTCTTT. The entire variable domain, with the rest obtained from reference TRBV5-1 and TRBJ1-1, is as follows: KAGVTQTPRYLIKTRGQQVTLSCSPISGHRSVSWYQQTPGQGLQFLFEYFSETQRNKGNFPGRFSGRQFSNSRSEMNVSTLELGDSALYLCASSLALGNTEAFFGQGTRLTVV.

At least ten counts were recorded for this clonotype. The chain joins TRBV19 to TRBJ2-6; D not certain. V dropped 9 bases and J dropped 0 bases, with 9 bases sitting between them. CDR3 size: 14 residues. From germline, CDR1 is LNHDA and CDR2 SQIVND (reference sequence). The CDR3 DNA reads TGTGCCAGCAAGAGGAGCTCTGGGGCCAACGTCCTGACTTTC. Encoded protein: CASKRSSGANVLTF.